Reported below is one T cell receptor beta chain. The specificity of this receptor is unknown. No base quality values were provided; no much bigger clone lies one nucleotide off. The CDR3 contains 13 residues, cysteine and phenylalanine counted. Only CDR3 DNA is held: 39 bases, read in frame from base 1. Trimming removed 3 bases from V and 6 bases from J, leaving 11 bases between the germline ends. These data belong to a study of molecular identifiers for immune sequencing clone quantification (dated by TCRdb to the late 2010s). Regarding the complete study: For a replicate experiment, the RNA from either approximately 20,000 or 100,000 naive CD8 T cells was divided into five aliquots, and four of those aliquots went on to sequencing. The study was a methods study using CD8 T cells to benchmark molecular-identifier clustering-based TCR repertoire sequencing (MIDCIRS) and TCR RNA copy counting. What the work shows at the level of the full study, not this receptor alone: A single cell's worth of spiked-in Jurkat TCR RNA was reported detectable even among one million naive CD8 T cells. Without barcode sub-clustering, chimeric consensus sequences inflated TCR diversity; chimeras reached as high as 47%. Roughly 3 recovered TCR RNA copies per cell were obtained by modeling, versus about 10 by digital PCR, implying a capture efficiency of roughly 32%. Highly expanded clone sizes could be underestimated because identical TCR molecules may share a barcode. The naive libraries included spiked-in Jurkat TCR RNA (about ten copies' worth), and this Jurkat TCR RNA is not part of the donor repertoire. In CMV-specific effector cells, clones with more than 20 RNA copies accounted for over 98% of molecules, whereas in naive cells such clones accounted for under 1%.

Libraries of naive CD8 T cells were built from approximately 20,000 to 980,000 sorted cells, with 10%, 30% or 50% of the purified RNA used. Naive CD8 T cells were FACS-sorted as CD8+CD4-CCR7+CD45RA+ on a BD FACSAria II into RLT Plus buffer. To test detection sensitivity, Jurkat RNA equivalent to more than eight TCR copies was spiked into samples of about 19,000-1,000,000 naive CD8 T cells. CD8 T cells were enriched using RosetteSep CD8+ T Cell Enrichment Cocktail and Ficoll-Paque, and the enriched cells then underwent ACK red cell lysis. Libraries came from PCR. Reads for this sample came from a NextSeq 500. Bulk TCR libraries were prepared as previously described, using TCR primers listed in Table S5. The Qiagen AllPrep DNA/RNA kit was used to purify total RNA. Before any analysis, reads coming from multiple sequencing runs of the same library were combined into one pool. The original pipeline was this. Reads were retained only if their TCR constant sequence matched exactly, and those retained reads were trimmed to 150 nt and grouped according to their 12-nt molecular barcodes. Reads in each barcode group were sub-clustered using a 15% Levenshtein threshold, and a quality-weighted consensus sequence was built for each RNA molecule. Non-functional sequences were filtered out, along with any lower-count sequence sitting one edit away from another sequence. Based on fitting two negative binomial distributions, any barcode sub-cluster with under 20% of the maximum read count was discarded. The raw public data were reprocessed by TCRdb itself: fastp quality trimming at Q25, MiXCR clonotype calling, in-frame beta chains only. Here each entry gathers all rows of one CDR3 protein and keeps the most common genes and DNA. The authors' filters were not applied to this entry. A total of approximately 320,000 distinct CDR3 sequences appear in this sample, 24% of them only once. The biggest ten clones account for 0.7% to 0.95% of the sample.

The source of this sequence is a human donor in good health. Some libraries in this study had Jurkat cell RNA spiked in. Specimen: naive CD8+ T cells from blood, with Jurkat cell RNA spiked in. Sample cell subset or site, as interpreted from the label and publication: FACS-sorted CD8+CD4-CCR7+CD45RA+ naive T cells. The rearranged segments are TRBV12-3 or TRBV12-4 and TRBJ1-2, with no confidently assigned D gene. The DNA sequence is TGTGCCAGCAGTTTTTCCCGCTTTAATGGCTACACCTTC. It is translated as CASSFSRFNGYTF.